This entry features one T cell receptor (beta chain) sequence. Its antigen remains unknown. The record originates from a study of shared clonotypes between healthy human individuals. General study results and limits: Roughly 4.6% of naive CD4 clonotypes were common to a few donors.

Assay: immunoSEQ multiplex PCR; the TCRdb copy retains only in-frame clones and omits some. The sample has a few million clones, approximately 93% seen once. Per the germline V gene, CDR1 is SGHRS and CDR2 is YFSETQ. The junction had 7 bases not matched to a gene; V was cut back by 3 bases and J by 5 bases. This CDR3 contains 15 residues. What was sequenced was naive CD4+ T cells from PBMCs. Subset reported: CD45RA+ positively selected. This receptor was obtained from a young man in good health. Some clones in this sample may be carry-over from other donors' samples. The J gene is TRBJ1-4, the V gene TRBV5-1; 7 bases match TRBD1. CDR3 nucleotide sequence: TGCGCCAGCAGCTGGGGGGACAGCCAGAATGAAAAACTGTTTTTT. Translated, it gives CASSWGDSQNEKLFF.